One and the same sample provided the 32 T cell receptor beta chains below, sequenced in a study of blood T cell repertoires in COVID-19. Profiling relied on immunoSEQ multiplex PCR, and the TCRdb table lists in-frame clones only, not all of them. Among under 350,000 clones listed, about 85% were seen once. What was sequenced was peripheral blood. All receptors derive from a human donor in a cohort sampled during active COVID-19.

In its sample, this clone was seen a few times. This sequence joins TRBV11-2 and TRBJ2-7; 11 nucleotides match TRBD2. Per the germline V gene, CDR1 is SGHAT and CDR2 is FQNNGV. This CDR3 has 14 residues. The trim removed 3 bases at V and 5 bases at J, leaving 3 bases unmatched. The DNA for the CDR3 is TGTGCCAGCAGCTTTACTAGCGGGAGCAACGAGCAGTACTTC. Residues: CASSFTSGSNEQYF.

The V call is TRBV6-5, the J call TRBJ1-2, with unresolved D. Germline V gene data show CDR1 as MNHEY and CDR2 as SVGAGI. Trimming took 2 bases from V and 3 from J, leaving 10 bases between them. The CDR3 contains 14 residues. DNA for the CDR3: TGTGCCAGCAGTTACGACTCCGGTTACTATGGCTACACCTTC. Protein product: CASSYDSGYYGYTF.

Only one count was recorded for this clone. A read error may account for a junction end that differs from germline. The chain recombines TRBV28 with TRBJ1-1; D ambiguous. Germline lookup yields CDR1 MDHEN and CDR2 SYDVKM. This CDR3 is built from 13 residues. The CDR3 loop reads CASSIWRNTEAFF. Written as DNA, the CDR3 is TGTGCCAGCAGTATATGGCGAAACACTGAAGCTTTCTTT.

The genes are TRBV6-1 and TRBJ2-7; 8 nucleotides align to TRBD1. The germline CDR1 and CDR2 sequences are MNHNS and SASEGT. The CDR3 consists of 15 residues. The V gene end was trimmed by 1 base and the J gene end by 4 bases; junction bases not matched to a gene: 6. Here the CDR3 DNA reads TGTGCCAGCAGTGAAGGGTGGACAGGGCCATACGAGCAGTACTTC. Amino acids: CASSEGWTGPYEQYF.

This chain's CDR3 is CSVPTGKLGETQYF. In nucleotides, the CDR3 is TGCAGCGTTCCCACAGGGAAGCTTGGAGAGACCCAGTACTTC. The chain recombines TRBV29-1 with TRBJ2-5, with a tentative D call TRBD1 (6 bases). The V end lost 5 bases, the J end lost 4 bases, and 17 bases lay between the germline ends. Germline V CDR1 and CDR2: SQVTM, ANQGSEA. This CDR3 spans 14 amino acids.

V and J are TRBV9 and TRBJ2-1; the match to TRBD2 covers 12 bases. CDR1 and CDR2 (germline): SGDLS, YYNGEE. The CDR3 is 16 residues long. Trimming took 3 bases from V and 4 from J; bases not matched to a gene: 5. CDR3 bases: TGTGCCAGCAGCGATCGACTAGCGGGAGAGTACAATGAGCAGTTCTTC. This codes for CASSDRLAGEYNEQFF.

V usage is TRBV28 and J usage is TRBJ2-3; 7 bases map to TRBD1. V shed 5 bases, J shed 0 bases, and the junction held 5 bases outside the gene matches. The CDR3 contains 15 residues. The germline V gene encodes CDR1 MDHEN and CDR2 SYDVKM. CDR3 loop: CASSPLTGSTDTQYF. The CDR3 bases are TGTGCCAGCAGTCCACTGACAGGGAGCACAGATACGCAGTATTTT.

The table lists this clone with a few counts. The chain combines TRBV12-3 or TRBV12-4 with TRBJ1-5; D is ambiguous. This CDR3 spans 13 amino acids. Between the trimmed V and J ends, which lost 3 bases and 3 bases, there was a span of 6 bases. The CDR3 DNA follows: TGTGCCAGCAGTTTGCAGTCCAATCAGCCCCAGCATTTT. Protein product: CASSLQSNQPQHF.

The chain has TRBV29-1 and TRBJ2-7, with a possible D match to TRBD2 (5 bases). This CDR3 has 13 residues. Germline lookup yields CDR1 SQVTM and CDR2 ANQGSEA. The ends were cut back, 7 bases at V and 4 bases at J, with 17 bases in the middle. DNA of the CDR3: TGCAGCGCTGCCCCCCGCCGGGATTACGAGCAGTACTTC. This gives the protein CSAAPRRDYEQYF.

This rearrangement joins TRBV7-8 to TRBJ2-2; D possibly corresponds to TRBD2 (5 bases). V dropped 5 bases and J dropped 7 bases, with 14 bases sitting between them. The CDR3 sequence is 14 residues long. CDR1 and CDR2 from the germline V gene are SGHVS and FQNEAQ. DNA of the CDR3: TGTGCCAGCAGCCGCCCGCTAGCATACGGGGAGCTGTTTTTT. Translated, it gives CASSRPLAYGELFF.

The gene calls are TRBV5-6 and TRBJ1-5; D is ambiguous. The V end was cut by 1 base, the J end by 6 bases, with 11 bases between. Germline V CDR1 and CDR2: SGHDT, YYEEEE. The CDR3 is made up of 14 amino acids. The CDR3 region has the DNA TGTGCCAGCAGCTTGTACGGGAATCGTCAGCCCCAGCATTTT. It codes for CASSLYGNRQPQHF.

The V call is TRBV5-1, the J call TRBJ2-3; 8 positions match TRBD1. Trimming took 5 bases from V and 1 from J; bases not matched to a gene: 6. CDR3 length: 15 residues. In germline, CDR1 is SGHRS, CDR2 YFSETQ. CDR3 residues: CASRPTGDRTDTQYF. CDR3 DNA: TGCGCCAGCAGGCCGACAGGGGATCGCACAGATACGCAGTATTTT. The full variable domain, with the rest looked up from reference TRBV5-1 and TRBJ2-3, is KAGVTQTPRYLIKTRGQQVTLSCSPISGHRSVSWYQQTPGQGLQFLFEYFSETQRNKGNFPGRFSGRQFSNSRSEMNVSTLELGDSALYLCASRPTGDRTDTQYFGPGTRLTVL.

The CDR3 sequence is CASSYDRVANSPLHF. The CDR3, as DNA: TGTGCCAGCAGTTACGACAGGGTCGCGAATTCACCCCTCCACTTT. This chain joins TRBV6-5 and TRBJ1-6; 7 bases are shared with TRBD1. V shed 2 bases and J 7 bases; nucleotides not matched to a gene: 5. In germline, CDR1 is MNHEY, CDR2 SVGAGI. There are 15 residues in the CDR3.

CDR3 DNA sequence: TGCAGCGCTGGATTGTCACTAGTAACCCACAATGAGCAGTTCTTC. Translating gives CSAGLSLVTHNEQFF. The chain is built from TRBV29-1 and TRBJ2-1, with D tentatively TRBD2 (5 bases). Trimming removed 7 bases at V and 5 bases at J, with 21 bases between. Per the germline V gene, CDR1 is SQVTM and CDR2 is ANQGSEA. This CDR3 comprises 15 residues.

The chain employs TRBV7-8 and TRBJ1-5, with D possibly TRBD1 on 6 matching bases. The CDR3 sequence is 17 residues long. Germline V gene sequence: CDR1 SGHVS, CDR2 FQNEAQ. V was trimmed by 1 base and J by 3 bases, leaving 16 bases between them. The CDR3 is CASSLGGRAFNNQPQHF. CDR3 in DNA: TGTGCCAGCAGCTTAGGGGGGCGGGCGTTTAACAATCAGCCCCAGCATTTT. Full variable domain (rest looked up from reference TRBV7-8 and TRBJ1-5): GAGVSQSPRYKVAKRGQDVALRCDPISGHVSLFWYQQALGQGPEFLTYFQNEAQLDKSGLPSDRFFAERPEGSVSTLKIQRTQQEDSAVYLCASSLGGRAFNNQPQHFGDGTRLSIL.

The chain joins TRBV28 to TRBJ1-3, with D possibly TRBD1 on 6 matching bases. The CDR3 length is 14 residues. Germline V gene data show CDR1 as MDHEN and CDR2 as SYDVKM. With 3 bases removed from V and 4 bases from J, the gap between germline ends came to 10 bases. The CDR3 coding sequence is TGTGCCAGCAGTTTGCCCGGGACAGGAAACACCATATATTTT. This sequence encodes CASSLPGTGNTIYF.

This clone was picked up a small number of times. The rearrangement links TRBV5-4 to TRBJ2-7, with 7 bases identical to TRBD1. This CDR3 spans 15 amino acids. From germline, CDR1 is SGHNT and CDR2 YYREEE (reference sequence). The V and J ends lost 4 bases and 2 bases, in that order; junction bases with no gene match: 9. The CDR3 DNA follows: TGTGCCAGCAGCCCGAGGGGGACAGCCCCCTACGAGCAGTACTTC. As protein: CASSPRGTAPYEQYF. The full variable domain, with the rest looked up from reference TRBV5-4 and TRBJ2-7, is ETGVTQSPTHLIKTRGQQVTLRCSSQSGHNTVSWYQQALGQGPQFIFQYYREEENGRGNFPPRFSGLQFPNYSSELNVNALELDDSALYLCASSPRGTAPYEQYFGPGTRLTVT.

In its sample, this clone was seen once. This sequence joins TRBV7-8 and TRBJ2-1, with TRBD2 matching over 7 bases. The CDR3 loop spans 16 amino acids. J was trimmed by 4 bases and V by 4 bases; bases with no gene match: 10. CDR1 is SGHVS and CDR2 is FQNEAQ in the germline V gene. The CDR3 DNA sequence: TGTGCCAGCAGCTCCCGGACTAGTCTAGGTTACAATGAGCAGTTCTTC. This translates into CASSSRTSLGYNEQFF.

Concerning this clone: The sample contains more than one DNA sequence encoding this CDR3. The rearrangement links TRBV18 to TRBJ1-2, with TRBD1 matching 9 bases. Germline V gene sequence: CDR1 KGHSH, CDR2 LQKENI. The trim removed 3 bases at V and 8 bases at J, leaving 4 bases unmatched. CDR3 size: 13 residues. The CDR3 DNA is TGTGCCAGCTCACCGGGACAGGGAGGCGGCTACACCTTC. Protein: CASSPGQGGGYTF.

CDR3 amino acids: CASSQEVRQGRVWQFF. As DNA, the CDR3 is TGCGCCAGCAGCCAGGAGGTAAGACAGGGACGGGTTTGGCAGTTCTTC. The rearrangement joins TRBV4-3 to TRBJ2-1; 7 bases agree with TRBD1. V dropped 3 bases and J dropped 12; count of bases not matched to a gene: 17. CDR1 and CDR2 from the germline V gene are LGHNA and YSLEER. There are 16 residues in the CDR3.

The V gene is TRBV28, the J gene TRBJ2-3; 8 bases are shared with TRBD2. V lost 6 bases and J lost 5; bases outside the gene matches: 10. This CDR3 has 15 amino acids. The germline gives CDR1 MDHEN, CDR2 SYDVKM. The CDR3 DNA reads as TGTGCCAGCAGCTCACCGGGAGGGAGTGGAGATACGCAGTATTTT. Its protein is CASSSPGGSGDTQYF. Using reference TRBV28 and TRBJ2-3 for the parts outside the CDR3, the full variable domain is DVKVTQSSRYLVKRTGEKVFLECVQDMDHENMFWYRQDPGLGLRLIYFSYDVKMKEKGDIPEGYSVSREKKERFSLILESASTNQTSMYLCASSSPGGSGDTQYFGPGTRLTVL.

The rearrangement uses TRBV19 and TRBJ2-5; D ambiguous. Trimming removed 2 bases at V and 1 base at J, with 5 bases between. Germline V lookup: CDR1 LNHDA, CDR2 SQIVND (reference sequence). The CDR3 is made up of 13 amino acids. The CDR3 nucleotides are TGTGCCAGTAGTATAAACGGCCAAGAGACCCAGTACTTC. Translated: CASSINGQETQYF.

This clone came up once. The chain couples TRBV7-9 to TRBJ2-1, with 7 bases identical to TRBD2. Germline V gene lookup returns CDR1 SEHNR and CDR2 FQNEAQ (reference sequence). V dropped 3 bases and J dropped 10; count of bases not matched to a gene: 9. The CDR3 is 14 residues long. CDR3 protein: CASSLSTGTNEQFF. The CDR3 bases are TGTGCCAGCAGCTTGAGTACCGGGACTAACGAGCAGTTCTTC.

The chain is built from TRBV3-1 (or the pseudogene TRBV3-2) and TRBJ2-5; 7 positions match TRBD1. J lost 5 bases, V lost 4 bases, and 10 bases had no gene match. Germline CDR1 and CDR2: LGHDT and YNNKEL (reference sequence). This CDR3 contains 15 residues. CDR3 in amino acids: CASSPPRGRRETQYF. The CDR3 region has the DNA TGTGCCAGCAGCCCGCCGAGGGGGCGCCGGGAGACCCAGTACTTC.

The rearrangement links TRBV6-5 to TRBJ2-2; 12 bases match TRBD2. Germline CDR1 is MNHEY and CDR2 is SVGAGI. The CDR3 runs 14 residues. V shed 7 bases, J shed 7 bases, and the junction held 4 bases outside the gene matches. CDR3 residues: CASILAGGGGELFF. DNA of the CDR3: TGTGCCAGCATTCTAGCGGGAGGGGGCGGGGAGCTGTTTTTT.

The DNA for the CDR3 is TGTGCCACTGCCCAGGGGACAGATAATTCACCCCTCCACTTT. This encodes CATAQGTDNSPLHF. The J gene is TRBJ1-6, the V gene TRBV27; 7 nucleotides line up with TRBD1. CDR1 and CDR2 from the germline V gene are MNHEY and SMNVEV (reference sequence). J lost 5 bases, V lost 10 bases, and 8 bases had no gene match. The CDR3 is 14 residues long.

This clone was found a few times. The gene calls are TRBV5-1 and TRBJ2-2, with D possibly TRBD1 on 5 matching bases. In germline, CDR1 is SGHRS, CDR2 YFSETQ. The CDR3 extends over 17 amino acids. V was cut by 4 bases and J by 4 bases, with 20 bases left in between. The CDR3 is CASSRRQKAAGTGELFF. CDR3 bases: TGCGCCAGCAGCCGGAGACAGAAGGCCGCCGGCACCGGGGAGCTGTTTTTT.

The rearrangement links TRBV21-1 to TRBJ2-1; the listed D gene, TRBD2, was not tested against the DNA. TRBV21-1 is noted as a pseudogene. CDR3 size: 12 residues. This CDR3 reads CASSKQLAGGLF. CDR3 sequence (DNA): TGTGCCAGCAGCAAACAGCTAGCGGGAGGGCTCTTC.

The chain has TRBV27 and TRBJ1-1; possibly TRBD1 for D (5 bases). V dropped 4 bases and J dropped 4 bases, with 25 bases sitting between them. Germline loops: CDR1 MNHEY, CDR2 SMNVEV (reference sequence). This CDR3 is 18 amino acids long. In DNA form, the CDR3 reads TGTGCCAGCAGTTCCTATGGCCCGACTTATGGGGGGAGCACTGAAGCTTTCTTT. Its protein product is CASSSYGPTYGGSTEAFF.

The CDR3 protein is CASRKRGGSNTGELFF. CDR3 in DNA: TGTGCCAGCAGGAAAAGAGGTGGGAGTAACACCGGGGAGCTGTTTTTT. The chain carries TRBV3-1 (or the pseudogene TRBV3-2) and TRBJ2-2; possibly TRBD2 for D (5 bases). In germline, CDR1 is LGHDT, CDR2 YNNKEL (reference sequence). The germline V and J ends were trimmed by 6 bases and 2 bases, with 16 bases remaining between them. The CDR3 consists of 16 residues.

The chain carries TRBV9 and TRBJ2-7, with TRBD2 identical over 8 bases. The length of the CDR3 is 16 residues. Germline V gene sequence: CDR1 SGDLS, CDR2 YYNGEE. With V trimmed by 1 base and J by 7 bases, 13 bases remained unmatched. CDR3 bases: TGTGCCAGCAGCGTACTGGGTAGCGGGGACGTCGAGGAGCAGTACTTC. Translation gives CASSVLGSGDVEEQYF.

The chain uses TRBV6-2 or TRBV6-3 and TRBJ1-5; maybe TRBD1 (6 bases). Per germline, CDR1 MNHEY and CDR2 SVGEGT. Trimming removed 6 bases from V and 3 bases from J, with 12 bases in between. The CDR3 loop spans 14 amino acids. This chain's CDR3 is CASSFTGFNQPQHF. The DNA of the CDR3 is TGTGCCAGCAGCTTCACAGGGTTCAATCAGCCCCAGCATTTT.